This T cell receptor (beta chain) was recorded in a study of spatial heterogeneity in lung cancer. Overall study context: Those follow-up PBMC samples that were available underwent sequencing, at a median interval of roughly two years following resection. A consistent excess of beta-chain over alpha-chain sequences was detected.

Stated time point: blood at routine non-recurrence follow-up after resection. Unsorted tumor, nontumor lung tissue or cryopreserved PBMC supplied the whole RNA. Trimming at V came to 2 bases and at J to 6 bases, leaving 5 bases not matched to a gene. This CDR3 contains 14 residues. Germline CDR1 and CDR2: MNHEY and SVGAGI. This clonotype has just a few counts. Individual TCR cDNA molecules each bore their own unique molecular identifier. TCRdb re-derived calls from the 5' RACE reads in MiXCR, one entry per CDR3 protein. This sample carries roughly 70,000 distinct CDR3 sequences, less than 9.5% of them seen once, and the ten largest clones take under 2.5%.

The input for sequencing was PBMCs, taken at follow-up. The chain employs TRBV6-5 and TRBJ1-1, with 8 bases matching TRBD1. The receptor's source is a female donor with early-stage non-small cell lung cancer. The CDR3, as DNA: TGTGCCAGCAGTTACGCAGGGGGCTTGGCTGAAGCTTTCTTT. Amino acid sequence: CASSYAGGLAEAFF.